A selection of T cell receptor beta chains follows, all from one sample in a study of spatial heterogeneity in lung cancer. TCRdb itself ran the 5' RACE reads through MiXCR, one entry per CDR3 protein. The sample holds roughly 36,000 distinct CDR3 sequences, less than 6% seen once. The sequencing here drew on PBMCs, taken at surgery. These receptors originate from a male donor with early-stage non-small cell lung cancer. CDR3s include the opening cysteine and the closing phenylalanine or tryptophan. A D gene is named only where the DNA matches it firmly. Not all rows give a size; the values are once, few, many and, for expanded clones, a class.

v_gene	abundance	d_gene	j_gene	CDR3nt	CDR3aa
TRBV29-1	many	NA	TRBJ2-2	TGCAGCGCCCCCCAGGGCGCAAACACCGGGGAGCTGTTTTTT	CSAPQGANTGELFF
TRBV6-2/TRBV6-3	few	TRBD2	TRBJ2-1	TGTGCCAGCAGCTTAGGACTAGCGGGGGCCGGTGAGCAGTTCTTC	CASSLGLAGAGEQFF
TRBV7-2	many	NA	TRBJ2-3	TGTGCCAGCAGCTTCGCAGATACGCAGTATTTT	CASSFADTQYF
TRBV7-3	many	TRBD2	TRBJ2-3	TGTGCCAGCAGCTCAAGCGGGGGGACCTTAACAGATACGCAGTATTTT	CASSSSGGTLTDTQYF
TRBV7-2	many	TRBD2	TRBJ2-5	TGTGCCAGCAGAAAGACTAGCGGTCAAGAGACCCAGTACTTC	CASRKTSGQETQYF
TRBV6-1	many	NA	TRBJ2-7	TGTGCCAGCAGTGATGTCAGCAGGGAATTTTCCTACGAGCAGTACTTC	CASSDVSREFSYEQYF
TRBV7-2	NA	NA	TRBJ2-6	TGTGCCAGCAGCTTTTTTCCGCGGGGGCCGTCCGTCCTGACTTTC	CASSFFPRGPSVLTF
TRBV20-1	few	TRBD1	TRBJ2-7	TGCAGTGCTGCTTCAGGACAGGGCTACGAGCAGTACTTC	CSAASGQGYEQYF
TRBV20-1	many	NA	TRBJ2-7	TGCAGTGCTAGAATTCTTTGGGTCAGAAGTAACGAGCAGTACTTC	CSARILWVRSNEQYF
TRBV12-3/TRBV12-4	many	TRBD1	TRBJ2-2	TGTGCCAGCAGTCTTGACAGGGAGTACACCGGGGAGCTGTTTTTT	CASSLDREYTGELFF
TRBV6-2/TRBV6-3	many	TRBD1	TRBJ1-5	TGTGCCAGCAGTTGGGGACAGGGCGATCAGCCCCAGCATTTT	CASSWGQGDQPQHF
TRBV7-2	once	NA	TRBJ2-7	TGTGCCAGCAGCTTACGACAGGAGGGCGAGCAGTACTTC	CASSLRQEGEQYF
TRBV10-3	many	NA	TRBJ2-7	TGTGCCATCAGTGAGTCGGGGTTTACCTACGAGCAGTACTTC	CAISESGFTYEQYF
TRBV11-2	many	TRBD1	TRBJ1-6	TGTGCCAGCAGCCCAGACAGGGGCTGGGATTCACCCCTCCACTTT	CASSPDRGWDSPLHF
TRBV12-3/TRBV12-4	medium-sized	NA	TRBJ1-5	TGTGCCAGCAGTTTAGCGCTGGGTCAGCCCCAGCATTTT	CASSLALGQPQHF
TRBV20-1	many	NA	TRBJ2-7	TGCAGTGCTAGAGGCAACCCTTTCTACGAGCAGTACTTC	CSARGNPFYEQYF
TRBV29-1	many	TRBD2	TRBJ2-1	TGCAGCATAAAGCGGGGGATGAGGTACAATGAGCAGTTCTTC	CSIKRGMRYNEQFF
TRBV18	many	TRBD1	TRBJ1-4	TGTGCCAGCTCCCAAGAGGGGGCGACTAATGAAAAACTGTTTTTT	CASSQEGATNEKLFF